This T cell receptor beta chain stems from a study of early T cells in non-severe SARS-CoV-2 infection. cDNA molecules, individually, were tagged with unique molecular identifiers. Using its own MiXCR run on the 5' RACE reads, TCRdb lists one record per CDR3 protein. The data show 50,000 to 70,000 distinct CDR3 sequences, with 8% to 9% seen just once and under 20% held by the top ten. Looked up from germline, CDR1 is DFQATT and CDR2 is SNEGSKA (reference sequence). Trimming removed 6 bases from V and 9 bases from J; junction bases left unmatched: 7. The CDR3 is 14 amino acids. Sequenced: whole blood. The rearrangement links TRBV20-1 to TRBJ2-1, with TRBD2 identical over 14 bases. The sequence derives from an adult who was a healthcare worker with PCR-confirmed SARS-CoV-2 infection or an uninfected control (not recorded which). CDR3 region: CSAVGTSGRIEQFF. The CDR3 bases are TGCAGTGCAGTCGGGACTAGCGGGAGAATTGAGCAGTTCTTC.